This T cell receptor beta chain was captured by sequencing in a study of blood T cell repertoires in COVID-19. Losses at the gene ends were 2 bases for V and 0 bases for J; bases not matched to a gene: 3. Germline values: CDR1 MDHEN, CDR2 SYDVKM. The CDR3 runs to 15 residues. Using immunoSEQ multiplex PCR, the repertoire was profiled, and TCRdb retains in-frame clones only, with some absent. This table holds a few hundred thousand clones, around 85% found once. Material for sequencing was peripheral blood. This receptor was taken from a man between 60 and 70 years old with acute or convalescent COVID-19. This sequence joins TRBV28 and TRBJ1-1; 7 bases agree with TRBD1. Here the CDR3 DNA reads TGTGCCAGCAGTTTAACGGGACAGTTGAACACTGAAGCTTTCTTT. Protein sequence: CASSLTGQLNTEAFF.